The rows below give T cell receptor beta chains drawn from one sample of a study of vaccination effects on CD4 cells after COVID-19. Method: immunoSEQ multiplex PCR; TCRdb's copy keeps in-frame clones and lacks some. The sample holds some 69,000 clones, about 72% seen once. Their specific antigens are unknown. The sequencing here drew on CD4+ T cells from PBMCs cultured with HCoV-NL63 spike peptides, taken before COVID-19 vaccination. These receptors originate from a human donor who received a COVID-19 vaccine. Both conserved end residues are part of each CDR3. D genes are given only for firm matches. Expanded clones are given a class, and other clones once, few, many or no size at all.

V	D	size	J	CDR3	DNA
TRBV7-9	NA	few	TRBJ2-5	CASKMAGKETQYF	TGTGCCAGCAAAATGGCAGGAAAAGAGACCCAGTACTTC
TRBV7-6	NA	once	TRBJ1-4	CASSPTATNEKLFF	TGTGCCAGCAGCCCAACAGCAACTAATGAAAAACTGTTTTTT
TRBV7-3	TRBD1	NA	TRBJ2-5	CASSPFLTGAQETQYF	TGTGCCAGCAGCCCCTTTCTTACAGGGGCACAAGAGACCCAGTACTTC
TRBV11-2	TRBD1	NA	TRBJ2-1	CASSRMTGGTNNEQFF	TGTGCCAGCAGCCGCATGACAGGGGGAACCAACAATGAGCAGTTCTTC
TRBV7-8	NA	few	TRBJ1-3	CASSNWDSGNTIYF	TGTGCCAGCAGCAACTGGGACTCTGGAAACACCATATATTTT
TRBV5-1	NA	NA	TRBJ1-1	CASSIGAGGNTEAFF	TGCGCCAGCAGCATCGGGGCTGGCGGGAACACTGAAGCTTTCTTT
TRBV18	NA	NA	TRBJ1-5	CASSGDSNQPQHF	TGTGCCAGCTCAGGGGATAGCAATCAGCCCCAGCATTTT
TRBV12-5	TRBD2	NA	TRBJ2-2	CASGLTLLAGGPGELFF	TGTGCTAGTGGTTTGACACTATTAGCGGGGGGGCCCGGGGAGCTGTTTTTT
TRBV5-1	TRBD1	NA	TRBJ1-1	CASRTGVDTEAFF	TGCGCCAGCCGTACAGGGGTGGACACTGAAGCTTTCTTT
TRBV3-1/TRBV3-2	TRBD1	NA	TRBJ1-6	CASSSRTGNSPLHF	TGTGCCAGCAGCTCGCGGACAGGGAATTCACCCCTCCACTTT
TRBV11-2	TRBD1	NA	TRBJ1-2	CASSSQPNLMTGGGGYTF	TGTGCCAGCAGCTCACAGCCCAATCTAATGACAGGGGGCGGTGGCTACACCTTC
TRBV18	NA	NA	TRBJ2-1	CASSPGDEQFF	TGTGCCAGCTCACCAGGGGATGAGCAGTTCTTC
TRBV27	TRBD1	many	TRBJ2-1	CASSEQGAINEQFF	TGTGCCAGCAGCGAACAGGGGGCGATCAATGAGCAGTTCTTC
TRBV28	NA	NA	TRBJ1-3	CATFKNSGNTIYF	TGTGCCACCTTCAAAAACTCTGGAAACACCATATATTTT
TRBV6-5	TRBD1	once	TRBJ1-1	CASSYSGQGNTEAFF	TGTGCCAGCAGTTACTCCGGACAGGGAAACACTGAAGCTTTCTTT
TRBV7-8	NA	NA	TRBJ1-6	CASSLNYAGRDSPLHF	TGTGCCAGCAGCTTAAATTATGCGGGGCGTGATTCACCCCTCCACTTT
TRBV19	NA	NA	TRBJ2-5	CASSNRQQETQYF	TGTGCCAGTAGTAATCGGCAGCAAGAGACCCAGTACTTC
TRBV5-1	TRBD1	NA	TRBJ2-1	CASSLQGVDNEQFF	TGCGCCAGCAGCTTACAGGGGGTAGATAATGAGCAGTTCTTC
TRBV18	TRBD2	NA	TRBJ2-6	CASGNGGSGANVLTF	TGTGCCAGCGGAAACGGGGGGTCTGGGGCCAACGTCCTGACTTTC
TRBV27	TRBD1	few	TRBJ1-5	CASSLEHPGTGWRNQPQHF	TGTGCCAGCAGTCTAGAGCACCCCGGGACAGGGTGGCGCAATCAGCCCCAGCATTTT
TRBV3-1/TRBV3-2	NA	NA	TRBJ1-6	CASSPTWSSLGGNSPLHF	TGTGCCAGCAGCCCCACCTGGTCCTCTTTAGGGGGTAATTCACCCCTCCACTTT
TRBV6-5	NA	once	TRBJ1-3	CASSYSGVGPGDTIYF	TGTGCCAGCAGTTACTCGGGGGTAGGCCCGGGGGACACCATATATTTT
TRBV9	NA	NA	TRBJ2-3	CASSVISGGTDTQYF	TGTGCCAGCAGCGTAATTTCGGGGGGCACAGATACGCAGTATTTT
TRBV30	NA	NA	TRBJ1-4	CAWSPTGGSNEKLFF	TGTGCCTGGAGCCCTACGGGGGGCAGTAATGAAAAACTGTTTTTT
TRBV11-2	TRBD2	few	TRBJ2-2	CASSKNIAGGRGGELFF	TGTGCCAGCAGCAAAAACATAGCGGGCGGGAGGGGCGGGGAGCTGTTTTTT
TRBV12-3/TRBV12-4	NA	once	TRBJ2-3	CASSFLGTDTQYF	TGTGCCAGCAGTTTCCTCGGCACAGATACGCAGTATTTT
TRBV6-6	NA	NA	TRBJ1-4	CASSSRTGATNEKLFF	TGTGCCAGCAGTTCCAGGACGGGCGCAACTAATGAAAAACTGTTTTTT
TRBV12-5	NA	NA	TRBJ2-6	CASGLVLTSGANVLTF	TGTGCTAGTGGTTTGGTACTCACTTCTGGGGCCAACGTCCTGACTTTC
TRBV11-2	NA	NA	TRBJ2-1	CASSLRRDNEQFF	TGTGCCAGCAGCTTACGACGGGACAATGAGCAGTTCTTC
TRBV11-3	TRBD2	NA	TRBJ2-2	CASSRTRTGELFF	TGTGCCAGCAGCCGGACTAGAACCGGGGAGCTGTTTTTT
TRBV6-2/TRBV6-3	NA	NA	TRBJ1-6	CASSWDGRSENSPLHF	TGTGCCAGCAGTTGGGACGGACGGTCTGAAAATTCACCCCTCCACTTT
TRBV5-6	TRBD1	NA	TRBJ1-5	CASSPGTGGNQPQHF	TGTGCCAGCAGCCCCGGGACAGGTGGGAATCAGCCCCAGCATTTT
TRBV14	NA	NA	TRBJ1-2	CASSPRVGTSWGYGYTF	TGTGCCAGCAGCCCCCGGGTCGGGACAAGTTGGGGCTATGGCTACACCTTC